Following are 20 T cell receptor beta chains from one sample sequenced in a study of control samples from healthy donors and cancer patients. Here immunoSEQ multiplex PCR was the method, and the copy in TCRdb shows in-frame clones only, minus some. The sample consists of 65,000 to 100,000 clones, 75% to 95% of them appearing once. Sequencing used blood. These receptor sequences come from a man aged 50 or older in good health.

The genes are TRBV9 and TRBJ2-3; TRBD2 matches 9 bases. The CDR3 consists of 16 residues. Germline CDR1 and CDR2: SGDLS and YYNGEE. V trimming: 0 bases; J trimming: 2 bases; junction bases outside the gene matches: 4. Written as DNA, the CDR3 is TGTGCCAGCAGCGTAGAGGCGGGGGGGATCACAGATACGCAGTATTTT. Its translation is CASSVEAGGITDTQYF.

This chain connects TRBV19 to TRBJ1-3; D not certain. The CDR3 sequence is 14 residues long. With 1 base removed from V and 0 bases from J, the gap between germline ends came to 4 bases. Germline V gene lookup returns CDR1 LNHDA and CDR2 SQIVND (reference sequence). The CDR3 sequence: CASSIGHSGNTIYF. CDR3 sequence (DNA): TGTGCCAGTAGTATAGGACACTCTGGAAACACCATATATTTT.

The rearrangement links TRBV3-1 (or the pseudogene TRBV3-2) to TRBJ1-1; D is undetermined. The CDR3 contains 13 residues. V was trimmed by 5 bases and J by 1 base, leaving 8 bases between them. The germline CDR1 and CDR2 sequences are LGHDT and YNNKEL (reference sequence). CDR3 in amino acids: CASSTTANTEAFF. The CDR3 DNA reads as TGTGCCAGCAGCACAACTGCGAACACTGAAGCTTTCTTT.

The chain links TRBV19 to TRBJ1-1; a weak D match, TRBD1 (5 bases). Germline V CDR1 and CDR2: LNHDA, SQIVND (reference sequence). V lost 5 bases and J 6 bases, leaving 7 bases between the germline ends. The CDR3 loop spans 11 amino acids. As DNA, the CDR3 is TGTGCCAGTAGTCCAGGGTCTGAAGCTTTCTTT. Residues: CASSPGSEAFF.

V and J are TRBV3-1 (or the pseudogene TRBV3-2) and TRBJ1-5; 7 bases fit TRBD1. The CDR3 length is 14 residues. The V gene end was trimmed by 4 bases and the J gene end by 6 bases; junction bases not matched to a gene: 6. Germline values: CDR1 LGHDT, CDR2 YNNKEL (reference sequence). The CDR3 coding sequence is TGTGCCAGCAGCCCAGGACAGGCCCCTCAGCCCCAGCATTTT. Amino acid sequence: CASSPGQAPQPQHF.

The chain carries TRBV6-6 and TRBJ2-2; no definite D call. The CDR3 is 13 residues long. Germline V gene lookup returns CDR1 MNHNY and CDR2 SVGAGI (reference sequence). Trimming cost V 6 bases and J 3 bases, with 8 bases left between them. The CDR3 nucleotides are TGTGCCAGCAGCTCCGCGGACACCGGGGAGCTGTTTTTT. Translation: CASSSADTGELFF.

This sequence joins TRBV7-9 and TRBJ2-5; D possibly matches TRBD1 or TRBD2 (5 bases each). CDR3 size: 14 residues. Trimming pared 3 bases from V and 5 bases from J, leaving 13 bases between. Germline loops: CDR1 SEHNR, CDR2 FQNEAQ (reference sequence). The CDR3 region has the DNA TGTGCCAGCAGCTTGCAGGGTCCGGGGGAGACCCAGTACTTC. Amino acid sequence: CASSLQGPGETQYF.

The chain uses TRBV6-5 and TRBJ1-1, with unresolved D. CDR1 and CDR2 (germline): MNHEY, SVGAGI. The CDR3 length is 14 residues. V gave up 2 bases and J gave up 4 bases, with 11 bases separating them. CDR3: CASSYRHLGTEAFF. As DNA, the CDR3 is TGTGCCAGCAGTTACAGGCATTTGGGCACTGAAGCTTTCTTT.

CDR3 sequence: CASSESGTDNQPQHF. The CDR3 nucleotides read TGTGCCAGCAGTGAGTCCGGGACAGATAATCAGCCCCAGCATTTT. J is TRBJ1-5 and V is TRBV6-1; 7 positions agree with TRBD1. The germline V gene has CDR1 MNHNS and CDR2 SASEGT. The V and J ends lost 3 bases and 4 bases, in that order; junction bases with no gene match: 6. The CDR3 is 15 amino acids.

The chain couples TRBV5-3 to TRBJ2-7, with D tentatively TRBD1 or TRBD2 (5 bases each). TRBV5-3 is flagged as an ORF with uncertain function. V shed 0 bases and J shed 5 bases, with 30 bases lying between them. The CDR3 is 20 amino acids. The DNA of the CDR3 is TGTGCCAGAAGCTTGGAGTCGGGGCAGGGTACCAGTTCGTTCGTCGACGAGCAGTACTTC. This gives the protein CARSLESGQGTSSFVDEQYF.

This clone was seen a single time. The CDR3 region has the DNA TGTGCCATCAGTGCCCCAACGACAGGGGGCGTGACTGAAGCTTTCTTT. It codes for CAISAPTTGGVTEAFF. This chain joins TRBV10-3 and TRBJ1-1, with 10 bases identical to TRBD1. The germline gives CDR1 ENHRY, CDR2 SYGVKD. The V segment lost 4 bases and the J segment 5 bases; nucleotides outside the gene matches: 10. The CDR3 is 16 residues long.

This clone was detected once. V gene TRBV7-2 combines with J gene TRBJ1-1; a weak D match, TRBD1 (6 bases). Trimming cost V 1 base and J 4 bases, with 22 bases left between them. This CDR3 has 18 amino acids. Looked up from germline, CDR1 is SGHTA and CDR2 is FQGNSA. The CDR3 DNA reads as TGTGCCAGCAGCTTAGTGAGTAGGACAGTTAGGGGCCCCACTGAAGCTTTCTTT. The encoded protein is CASSLVSRTVRGPTEAFF.

V is TRBV6-6 and J is TRBJ1-5, with a weak D call TRBD1 (6 bases). Trimming shortened V by 7 bases and J by 0 bases, and 10 bases separated the two germline ends. The CDR3 loop spans 14 amino acids. The V gene's germline CDR1 is MNHNY and CDR2 SVGAGI (reference sequence). Written as DNA, the CDR3 is TGTGCCAGCACACAGGGTTATAGCAATCAGCCCCAGCATTTT. Translation: CASTQGYSNQPQHF.

The J gene is TRBJ1-3, the V gene TRBV11-1; D not resolved. Germline CDR1 reads SGHAT; CDR2 reads FQDESV (reference sequence). Trimming pared 6 bases from V and 4 bases from J, leaving 13 bases between. The CDR3 runs to 14 residues. As DNA, the CDR3 is TGTGCCAGCAGACGGACGGAGGCGGGAAACACCATATATTTT. It translates to CASRRTEAGNTIYF. The full variable domain, rest sourced from reference TRBV11-1 and TRBJ1-3, is EAEVAQSPRYKITEKSQAVAFWCDPISGHATLYWYRQILGQGPELLVQFQDESVVDDSQLPKDRFSAERLKGVDSTLKIQPAELGDSAMYLCASRRTEAGNTIYFGEGSWLTVV.

The chain has TRBV7-2 and TRBJ1-3; no reliable D call. V dropped 7 bases and J dropped 4 bases, with 8 bases sitting between them. This CDR3 region has 12 residues. Per germline, CDR1 SGHTA and CDR2 FQGNSA. The CDR3 nucleotides are TGTGCCAGCAAGGGCAGCGGAAACACCATATATTTT. This encodes CASKGSGNTIYF.

V and J are TRBV30 and TRBJ1-2; TRBD1 is a possible D gene (5 bases). The CDR3 has 18 amino acids. The germline gives CDR1 GTSNPN, CDR2 SVGIG (reference sequence). V lost 0 bases and J 4 bases, leaving 24 bases between the germline ends. The CDR3 DNA follows: TGTGCCTGGAGTGTTACTGGATCAGCCCTGGGACGGATCTATGGCTACACCTTC. Amino acid sequence: CAWSVTGSALGRIYGYTF. Variable domain in full (rest from reference TRBV30 and TRBJ1-2): SQTIHQWPATLVQPVGSPLSLECTVEGTSNPNLYWYRQAAGRGLQLLFYSVGIGQISSEVPQNLSASRPQDRQFILSSKKLLLSDSGFYLCAWSVTGSALGRIYGYTFGSGTRLTVV.

V gene TRBV27 combines with J gene TRBJ1-6; the D is unclear. The CDR3 contains 17 residues. Per germline, CDR1 MNHEY and CDR2 SMNVEV (reference sequence). The V gene lost 10 bases and the J gene lost 0 bases, with 19 bases spanning the gap. CDR3 DNA: TGTGCCACCACCCTACAAAAGGGAGCCTCCTATAATTCACCCCTCCACTTT. This sequence encodes CATTLQKGASYNSPLHF.

The chain couples TRBV14 to TRBJ2-5; unclear D gene. In germline, CDR1 is SGHDN, CDR2 FVKESK. V gave up 1 base and J gave up 8 bases, with 11 bases separating them. There are 13 residues in the CDR3. The CDR3 loop reads CASSQGEKRTQYF. DNA of the CDR3: TGTGCCAGCAGCCAAGGAGAAAAGCGAACCCAGTACTTC.

The chain is built from TRBV9 and TRBJ2-7; 9 bases are a match to TRBD1. This CDR3 has 13 residues. V trimming: 4 bases; J trimming: 3 bases; junction bases outside the gene matches: 2. The germline V gene has CDR1 SGDLS and CDR2 YYNGEE. This CDR3 reads CASSLTGGYEQYF. DNA for the CDR3: TGTGCCAGCAGCCTGACAGGGGGCTACGAGCAGTACTTC.

This chain joins TRBV5-6 and TRBJ1-3; D unclear. This CDR3 spans 13 amino acids. Germline lookup yields CDR1 SGHDT and CDR2 YYEEEE. Between the trimmed V and J ends, which lost 2 bases and 4 bases, there was a span of 7 bases. The CDR3 DNA sequence: TGTGCCAGCAGCTTTTCTCGGGGAAACACCATATATTTT. It translates to CASSFSRGNTIYF.